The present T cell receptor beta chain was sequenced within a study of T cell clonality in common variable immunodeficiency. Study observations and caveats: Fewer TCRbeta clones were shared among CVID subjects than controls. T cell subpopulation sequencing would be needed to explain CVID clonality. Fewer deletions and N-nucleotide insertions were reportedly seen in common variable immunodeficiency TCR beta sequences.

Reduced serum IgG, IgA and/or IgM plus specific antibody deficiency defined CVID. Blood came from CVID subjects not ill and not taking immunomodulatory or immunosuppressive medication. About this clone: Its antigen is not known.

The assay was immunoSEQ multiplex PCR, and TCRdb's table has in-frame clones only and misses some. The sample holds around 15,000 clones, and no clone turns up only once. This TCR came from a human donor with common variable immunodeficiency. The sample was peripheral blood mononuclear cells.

The CDR3 bases that were read are TGTGCCAGCAGCTTAGGTAGAGCCCGAGCCTACAATGAG. Translated, it gives CASSLGRARAYNE. The entire CDR3 protein is CASSLGRARAYNEQFF. The chain joins TRBV7-8 to TRBJ2-1; D remains ambiguous. Read coverage stops 3 residues before the CDR3 terminus; the germline J gene supplies the remainder. V lost 1 base to trimming and J lost 2 bases, with 12 bases between them. The CDR3 is 16 amino acids. Germline V gives CDR1 SGHVS, CDR2 FQNEAQ.